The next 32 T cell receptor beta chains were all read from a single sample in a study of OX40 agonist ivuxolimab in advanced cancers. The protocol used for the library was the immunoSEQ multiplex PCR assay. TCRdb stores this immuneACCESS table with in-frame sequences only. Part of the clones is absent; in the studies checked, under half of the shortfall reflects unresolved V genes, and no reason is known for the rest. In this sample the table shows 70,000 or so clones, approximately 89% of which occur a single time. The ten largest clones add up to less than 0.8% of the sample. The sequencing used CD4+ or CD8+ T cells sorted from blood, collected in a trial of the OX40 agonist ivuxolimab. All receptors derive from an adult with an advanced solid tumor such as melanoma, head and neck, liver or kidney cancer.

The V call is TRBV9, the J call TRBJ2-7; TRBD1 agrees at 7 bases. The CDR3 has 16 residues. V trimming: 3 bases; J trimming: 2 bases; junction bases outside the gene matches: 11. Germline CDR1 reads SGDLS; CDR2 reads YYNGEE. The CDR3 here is CASSDRTGTATYEQYF. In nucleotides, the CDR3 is TGTGCCAGCAGCGACCGAACCGGGACAGCTACCTACGAGCAGTACTTC.

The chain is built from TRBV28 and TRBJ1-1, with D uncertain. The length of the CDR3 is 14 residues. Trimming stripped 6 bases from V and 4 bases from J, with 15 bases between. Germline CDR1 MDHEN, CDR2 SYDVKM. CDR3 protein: CASSPSGSGTEAFF. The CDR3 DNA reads TGTGCCAGCAGCCCTAGCGGGTCGGGCACTGAAGCTTTCTTT.

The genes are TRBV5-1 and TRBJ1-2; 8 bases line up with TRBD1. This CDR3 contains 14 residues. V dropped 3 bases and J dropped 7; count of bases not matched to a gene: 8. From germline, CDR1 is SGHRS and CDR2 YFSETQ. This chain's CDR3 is CASSSGQGAVGYTF. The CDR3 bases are TGCGCCAGCAGCTCCGGACAGGGAGCTGTTGGCTACACCTTC.

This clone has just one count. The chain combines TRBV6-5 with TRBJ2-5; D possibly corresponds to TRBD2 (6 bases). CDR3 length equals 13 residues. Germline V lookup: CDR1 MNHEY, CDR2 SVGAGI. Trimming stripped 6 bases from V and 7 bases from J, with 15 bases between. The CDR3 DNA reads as TGTGCCAGCAGGACTCCGGGGGTTGGGACCCAGTACTTC. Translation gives CASRTPGVGTQYF.

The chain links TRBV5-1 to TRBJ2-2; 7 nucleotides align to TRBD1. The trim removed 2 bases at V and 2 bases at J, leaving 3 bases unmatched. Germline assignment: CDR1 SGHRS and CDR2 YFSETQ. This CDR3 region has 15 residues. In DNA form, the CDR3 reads TGCGCCAGCAGCTTCAGGACAGGCAACACCGGGGAGCTGTTTTTT. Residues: CASSFRTGNTGELFF.

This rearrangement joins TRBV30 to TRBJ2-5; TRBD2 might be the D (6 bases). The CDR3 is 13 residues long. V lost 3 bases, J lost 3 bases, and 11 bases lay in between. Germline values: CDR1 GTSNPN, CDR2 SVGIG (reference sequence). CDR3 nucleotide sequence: TGTGCCTGGAGAGCCGGGGGTAAAGAGACCCAGTACTTC. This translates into CAWRAGGKETQYF. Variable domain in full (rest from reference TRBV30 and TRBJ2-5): SQTIHQWPATLVQPVGSPLSLECTVEGTSNPNLYWYRQAAGRGLQLLFYSVGIGQISSEVPQNLSASRPQDRQFILSSKKLLLSDSGFYLCAWRAGGKETQYFGPGTRLLVL.

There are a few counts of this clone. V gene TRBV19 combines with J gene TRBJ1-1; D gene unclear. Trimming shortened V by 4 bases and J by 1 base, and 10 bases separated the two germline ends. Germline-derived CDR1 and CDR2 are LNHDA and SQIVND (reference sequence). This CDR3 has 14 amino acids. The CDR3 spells CASSSVDSNTEAFF. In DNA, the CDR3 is TGTGCCAGTAGTAGCGTGGACTCGAACACTGAAGCTTTCTTT.

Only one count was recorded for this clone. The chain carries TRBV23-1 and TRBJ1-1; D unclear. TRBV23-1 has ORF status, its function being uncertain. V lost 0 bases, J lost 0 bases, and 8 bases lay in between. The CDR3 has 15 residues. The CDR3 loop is CASSQSKGLNTEAFF. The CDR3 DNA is TGCGCCAGCAGTCAATCGAAAGGTCTGAACACTGAAGCTTTCTTT.

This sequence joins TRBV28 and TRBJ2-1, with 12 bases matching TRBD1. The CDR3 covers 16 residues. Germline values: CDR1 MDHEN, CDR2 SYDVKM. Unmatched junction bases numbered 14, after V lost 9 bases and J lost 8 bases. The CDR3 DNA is TGTGCCAGACGGGGGGACAGGGGGCTATCCATCCATGAGCAGTTCTTC. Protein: CARRGDRGLSIHEQFF.

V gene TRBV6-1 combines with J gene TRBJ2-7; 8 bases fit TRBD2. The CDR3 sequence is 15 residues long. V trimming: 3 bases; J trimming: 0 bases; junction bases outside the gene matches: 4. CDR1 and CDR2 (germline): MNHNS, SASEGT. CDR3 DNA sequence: TGTGCCAGCAGTGACTTAACTAGCGGCTCCTACGAGCAGTACTTC. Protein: CASSDLTSGSYEQYF.

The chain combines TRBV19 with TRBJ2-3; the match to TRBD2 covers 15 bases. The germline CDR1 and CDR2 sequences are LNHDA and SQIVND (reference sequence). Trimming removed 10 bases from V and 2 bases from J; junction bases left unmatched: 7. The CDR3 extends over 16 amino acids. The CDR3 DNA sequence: TGTGCCACCCTTGGGACTAGCGGGGGGCCCACAGATACGCAGTATTTT. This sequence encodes CATLGTSGGPTDTQYF.

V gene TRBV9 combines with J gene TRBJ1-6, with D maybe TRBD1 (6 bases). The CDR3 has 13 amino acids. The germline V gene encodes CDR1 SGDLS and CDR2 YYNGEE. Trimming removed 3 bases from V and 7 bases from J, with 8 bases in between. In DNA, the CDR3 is TGTGCCAGCAGCGACAGGGTAAATTCACCCCTCCACTTT. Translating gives CASSDRVNSPLHF.

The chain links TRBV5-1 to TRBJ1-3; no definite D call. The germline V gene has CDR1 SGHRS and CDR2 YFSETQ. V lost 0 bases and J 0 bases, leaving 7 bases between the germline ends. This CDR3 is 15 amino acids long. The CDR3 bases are TGCGCCAGCAGCTTGGGACCGACCTCTGGAAACACCATATATTTT. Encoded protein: CASSLGPTSGNTIYF.

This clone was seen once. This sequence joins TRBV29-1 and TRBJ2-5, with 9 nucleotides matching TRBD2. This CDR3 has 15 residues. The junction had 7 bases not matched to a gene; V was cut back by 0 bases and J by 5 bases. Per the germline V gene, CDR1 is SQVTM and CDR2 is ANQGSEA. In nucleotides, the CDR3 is TGCAGCGTTGAAGACGTGACTAGCGGCAGGGAGACCCAGTACTTC. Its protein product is CSVEDVTSGRETQYF.

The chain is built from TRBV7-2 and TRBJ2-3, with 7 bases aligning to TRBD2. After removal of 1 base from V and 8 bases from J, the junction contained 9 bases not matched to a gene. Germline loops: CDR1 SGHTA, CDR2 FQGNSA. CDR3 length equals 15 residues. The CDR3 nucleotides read TGTGCCAGCAGCTTAGACCCTGGGAGGGGCGGTACGCAGTATTTT. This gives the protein CASSLDPGRGGTQYF.

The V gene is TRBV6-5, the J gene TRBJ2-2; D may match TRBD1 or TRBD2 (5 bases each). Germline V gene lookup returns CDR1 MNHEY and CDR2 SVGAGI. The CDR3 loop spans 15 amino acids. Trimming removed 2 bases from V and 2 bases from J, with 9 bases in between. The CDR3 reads CASSYRDGNTGELFF. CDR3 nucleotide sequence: TGTGCCAGCAGTTACCGGGACGGAAACACCGGGGAGCTGTTTTTT.

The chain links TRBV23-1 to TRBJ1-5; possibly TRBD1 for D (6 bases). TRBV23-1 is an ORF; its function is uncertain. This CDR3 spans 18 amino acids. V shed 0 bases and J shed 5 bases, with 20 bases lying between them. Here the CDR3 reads CASSQSGWGAHIHQPQHF. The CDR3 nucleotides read TGCGCCAGCAGTCAATCGGGATGGGGGGCCCACATTCATCAGCCCCAGCATTTT.

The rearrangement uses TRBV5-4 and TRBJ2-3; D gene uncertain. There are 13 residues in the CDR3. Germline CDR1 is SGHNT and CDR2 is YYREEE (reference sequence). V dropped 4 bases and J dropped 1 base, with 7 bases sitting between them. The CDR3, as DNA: TGTGCCAGCAGCCTATCAGGCACAGATACGCAGTATTTT. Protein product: CASSLSGTDTQYF.

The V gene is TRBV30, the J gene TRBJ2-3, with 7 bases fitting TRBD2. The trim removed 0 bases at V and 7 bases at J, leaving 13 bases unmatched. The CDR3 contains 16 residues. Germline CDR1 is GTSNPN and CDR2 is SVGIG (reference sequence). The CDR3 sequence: CAWSVPLAGLGYTQYF. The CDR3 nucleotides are TGTGCCTGGAGTGTCCCATTAGCGGGCTTGGGGTATACGCAGTATTTT.

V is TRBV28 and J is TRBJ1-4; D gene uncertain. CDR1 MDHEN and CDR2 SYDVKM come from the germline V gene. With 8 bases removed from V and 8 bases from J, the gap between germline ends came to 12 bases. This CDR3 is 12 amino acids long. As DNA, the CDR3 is TGTGCCAGCCGTCAGGTTGACGAAAAACTGTTTTTT. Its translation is CASRQVDEKLFF. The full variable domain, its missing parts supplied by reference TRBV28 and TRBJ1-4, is DVKVTQSSRYLVKRTGEKVFLECVQDMDHENMFWYRQDPGLGLRLIYFSYDVKMKEKGDIPEGYSVSREKKERFSLILESASTNQTSMYLCASRQVDEKLFFGSGTQLSVL.

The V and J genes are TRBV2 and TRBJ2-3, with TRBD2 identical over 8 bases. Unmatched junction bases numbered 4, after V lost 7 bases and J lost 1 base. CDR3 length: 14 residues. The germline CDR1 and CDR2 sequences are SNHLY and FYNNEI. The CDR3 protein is CASTVAGRTDTQYF. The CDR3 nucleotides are TGTGCCAGCACCGTAGCGGGGCGCACAGATACGCAGTATTTT.

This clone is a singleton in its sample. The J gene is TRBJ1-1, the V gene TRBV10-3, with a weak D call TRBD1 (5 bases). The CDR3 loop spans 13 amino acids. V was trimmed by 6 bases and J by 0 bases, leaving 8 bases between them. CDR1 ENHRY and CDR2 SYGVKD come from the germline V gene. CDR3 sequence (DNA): TGTGCCATCAGAACAGGCATGAACACTGAAGCTTTCTTT. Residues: CAIRTGMNTEAFF.

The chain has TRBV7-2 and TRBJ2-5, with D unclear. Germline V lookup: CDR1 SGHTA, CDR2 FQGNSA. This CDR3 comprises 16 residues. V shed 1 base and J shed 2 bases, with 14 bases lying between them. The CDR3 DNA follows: TGTGCCAGCAGCTTAGACAGTGGCGGACCTCAAGAGACCCAGTACTTC. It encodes CASSLDSGGPQETQYF.

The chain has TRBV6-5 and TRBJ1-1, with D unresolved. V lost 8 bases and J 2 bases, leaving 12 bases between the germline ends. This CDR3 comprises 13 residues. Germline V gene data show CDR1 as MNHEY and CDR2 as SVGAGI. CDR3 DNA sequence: TGTGCCAGCGGCCGGGCGCTTAACACTGAAGCTTTCTTT. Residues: CASGRALNTEAFF.

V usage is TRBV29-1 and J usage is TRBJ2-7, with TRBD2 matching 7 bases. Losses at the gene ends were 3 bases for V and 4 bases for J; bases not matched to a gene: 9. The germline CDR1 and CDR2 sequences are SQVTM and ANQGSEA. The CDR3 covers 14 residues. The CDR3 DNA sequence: TGCAGCGTTGAGGGCGGGAGCGCCCATTACGAGCAGTACTTC. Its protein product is CSVEGGSAHYEQYF.

This chain's CDR3 is CSVARGGDQPQHF. The CDR3 DNA follows: TGCAGCGTTGCCAGGGGAGGAGATCAGCCCCAGCATTTT. V gene TRBV29-1 combines with J gene TRBJ1-5; tentative D call: TRBD1 (6 bases). The V end was cut by 4 bases, the J end by 5 bases, with 12 bases between. The CDR3 has 13 residues. CDR1 and CDR2 from the germline V gene are SQVTM and ANQGSEA.

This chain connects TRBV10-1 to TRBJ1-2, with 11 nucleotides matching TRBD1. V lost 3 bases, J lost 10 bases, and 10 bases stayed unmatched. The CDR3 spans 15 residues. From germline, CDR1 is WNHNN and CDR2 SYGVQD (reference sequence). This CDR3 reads CASSDSLGQGATYTF. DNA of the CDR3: TGCGCCAGCAGTGATAGTCTCGGACAGGGGGCCACCTACACCTTC.

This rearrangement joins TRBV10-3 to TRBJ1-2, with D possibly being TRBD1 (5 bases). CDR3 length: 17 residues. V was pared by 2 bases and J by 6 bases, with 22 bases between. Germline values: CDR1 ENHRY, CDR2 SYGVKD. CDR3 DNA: TGTGCCATCAGTGAGCCCCCTCAGGGATCCCCCCGTGATGGCTACACCTTC. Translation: CAISEPPQGSPRDGYTF.

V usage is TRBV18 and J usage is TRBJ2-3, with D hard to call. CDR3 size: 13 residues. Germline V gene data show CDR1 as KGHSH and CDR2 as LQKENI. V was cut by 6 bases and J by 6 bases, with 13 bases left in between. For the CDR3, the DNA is TGTGCCAGCTCCCAGTTAGGAAGGGATACGCAGTATTTT. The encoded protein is CASSQLGRDTQYF.

DNA of the CDR3: TGTGCCAGCAGCGGGACCGGGACGGGGTATTCACCCCTCCACTTT. Protein sequence: CASSGTGTGYSPLHF. The chain joins TRBV7-8 to TRBJ1-6; D perhaps matches TRBD1 (5 bases). The germline CDR1 and CDR2 sequences are SGHVS and FQNEAQ. The ends were cut back, 5 bases at V and 8 bases at J, with 16 bases in the middle. This CDR3 contains 15 residues.

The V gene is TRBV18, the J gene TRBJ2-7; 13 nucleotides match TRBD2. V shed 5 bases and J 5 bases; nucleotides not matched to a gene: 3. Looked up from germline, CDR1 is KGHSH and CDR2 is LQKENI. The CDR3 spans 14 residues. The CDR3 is CASSRTSGGDEQYF. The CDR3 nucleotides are TGTGCCAGCTCAAGGACTAGCGGGGGCGACGAGCAGTACTTC.

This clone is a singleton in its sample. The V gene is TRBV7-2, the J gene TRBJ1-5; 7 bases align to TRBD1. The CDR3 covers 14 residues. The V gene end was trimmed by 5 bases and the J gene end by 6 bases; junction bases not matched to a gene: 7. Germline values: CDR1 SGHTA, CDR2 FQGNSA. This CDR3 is CASSPGGLSQPQHF. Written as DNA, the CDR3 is TGTGCCAGCAGCCCAGGGGGGTTGAGTCAGCCCCAGCATTTT.